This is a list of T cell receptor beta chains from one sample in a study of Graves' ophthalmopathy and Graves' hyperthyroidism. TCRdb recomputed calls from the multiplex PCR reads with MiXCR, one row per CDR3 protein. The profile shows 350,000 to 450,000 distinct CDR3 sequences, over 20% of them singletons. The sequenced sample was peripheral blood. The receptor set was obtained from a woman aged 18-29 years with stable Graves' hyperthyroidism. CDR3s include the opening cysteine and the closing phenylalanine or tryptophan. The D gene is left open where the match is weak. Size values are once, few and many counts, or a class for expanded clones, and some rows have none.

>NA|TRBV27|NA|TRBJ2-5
CASSQTPPGETQYF
TGTGCCAGCAGTCAGACCCCCCCGGGGGAGACCCAGTACTTC
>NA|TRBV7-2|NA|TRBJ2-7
CASREGTMSSYEQYF
TGTGCCAGCAGGGAGGGGACAATGAGCTCCTACGAGCAGTACTTC
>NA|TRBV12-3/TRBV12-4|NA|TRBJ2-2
CASSYSATSSRRDGELFF
TGTGCCAGCAGCTATTCCGCAACTAGCTCCCGAAGAGACGGGGAGCTGTTTTTT
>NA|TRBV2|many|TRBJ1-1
CASSETVHLGNTEAFF
TGTGCCAGCAGTGAAACGGTCCATCTGGGGAACACTGAAGCTTTCTTT
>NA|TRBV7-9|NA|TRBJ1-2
CASSVEGRTYGYTF
TGTGCCAGCAGCGTAGAGGGACGGACCTATGGCTACACCTTC
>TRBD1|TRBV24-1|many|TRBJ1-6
CANESGQKNSPLHF
TGTGCCAACGAATCGGGACAGAAAAATTCACCCCTCCACTTT
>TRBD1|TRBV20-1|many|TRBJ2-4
CSATPDRGPSLAKNIKYF
TGCAGTGCAACCCCCGACAGGGGGCCATCCTTAGCCAAAAACATTAAGTACTTC
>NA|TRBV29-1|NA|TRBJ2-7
CSVVASYEQYF
TGCAGCGTTGTGGCGTCCTACGAGCAGTACTTC
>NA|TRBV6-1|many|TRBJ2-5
CASSVTGSGRTQYF
TGTGCCAGCAGTGTCACAGGTTCGGGCAGGACCCAGTACTTC
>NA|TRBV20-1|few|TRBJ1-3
CSAPGGASGNTIYF
TGCAGTGCTCCTGGGGGGGCCTCTGGAAACACCATATATTTT
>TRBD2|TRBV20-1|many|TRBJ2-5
CSASRPSGRKTQYF
TGCAGTGCCTCGAGGCCTAGCGGGAGGAAGACCCAGTACTTC
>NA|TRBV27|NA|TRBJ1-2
CASRSILASNYGYTF
TGTGCCAGCCGTAGTATTCTGGCCTCTAACTATGGCTACACCTTC
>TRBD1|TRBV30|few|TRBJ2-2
CAWTPDRGHNTRELFF
TGTGCCTGGACCCCCGACAGGGGGCACAACACCCGGGAGCTGTTTTTT
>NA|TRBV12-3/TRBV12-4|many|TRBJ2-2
CATGRLNTGELFF
TGTGCCACAGGGAGGCTTAACACCGGGGAGCTGTTTTTT
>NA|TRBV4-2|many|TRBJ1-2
CASSQGTAYGYTF
TGTGCCAGCAGCCAAGGGACAGCCTATGGCTACACCTTC
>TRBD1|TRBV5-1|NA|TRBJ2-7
CASSLGQGGSGYF
TGCGCCAGCAGCTTGGGACAGGGCGGTTCCGGGTACTTC
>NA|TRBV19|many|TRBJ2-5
CASSLEARAETQYF
TGTGCCAGTAGCTTAGAGGCAAGGGCCGAGACCCAGTACTTC
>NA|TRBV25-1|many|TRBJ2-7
CASSGPGRAVLTYEQYF
TGTGCCAGCAGTGGTCCGGGGAGAGCAGTCCTAACCTACGAGCAGTACTTC
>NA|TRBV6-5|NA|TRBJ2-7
CASSWSRDIYEQYF
TGTGCCAGCAGTTGGTCCCGGGACATCTACGAGCAGTACTTC
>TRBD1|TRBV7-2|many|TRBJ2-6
CASSGQVSGANVLTF
TGTGCCAGCAGCGGACAGGTTTCTGGGGCCAACGTCCTGACTTTC
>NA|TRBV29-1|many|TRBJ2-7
CSVAAGSYEQYF
TGCAGCGTTGCTGCCGGGAGCTACGAGCAGTACTTC
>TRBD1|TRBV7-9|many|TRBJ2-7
CASSLGQEERYF
TGTGCCAGCAGCTTGGGACAGGAGGAACGGTACTTC
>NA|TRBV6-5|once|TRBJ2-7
CASSYGHLSSSYEQYF
TGTGCCAGCAGTTACGGGCACCTTTCGAGCTCCTACGAGCAGTACTTC
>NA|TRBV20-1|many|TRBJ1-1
CSTPLGGRDTEAFF
TGCAGTACGCCCCTCGGCGGGCGGGACACTGAAGCTTTCTTT
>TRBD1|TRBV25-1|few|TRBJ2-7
CASSDRDRVIYEQYF
TGTGCCAGCAGTGACCGGGACAGGGTTATCTACGAGCAGTACTTC
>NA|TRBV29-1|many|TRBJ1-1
CSVEGRSNTEAFF
TGCAGCGTAGAAGGACGGTCGAACACTGAAGCTTTCTTT
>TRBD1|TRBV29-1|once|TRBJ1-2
CSVGDRVGYTF
TGCAGCGTTGGGGACAGGGTCGGCTACACCTTC
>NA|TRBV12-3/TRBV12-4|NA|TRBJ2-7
CASSSEGVGSYEQYF
TGTGCCAGCAGTTCGGAGGGAGTGGGTTCCTACGAGCAGTACTTC
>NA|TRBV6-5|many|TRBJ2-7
CASGYGAAVPYEQYF
TGTGCCAGCGGTTACGGGGCAGCGGTTCCCTACGAGCAGTACTTC
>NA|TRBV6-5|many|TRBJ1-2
CASRSGQINYGYTF
TGTGCCAGCAGGTCCGGACAGATTAACTATGGCTACACCTTC
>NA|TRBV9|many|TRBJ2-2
CASSVGLSGGTGELFF
TGTGCCAGCAGCGTAGGACTTTCCGGAGGGACCGGGGAGCTGTTTTTT
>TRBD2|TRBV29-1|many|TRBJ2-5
CSVDRGDFEETQYF
TGCAGCGTTGACCGGGGGGACTTCGAAGAGACCCAGTACTTC
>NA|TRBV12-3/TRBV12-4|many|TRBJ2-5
CASRATSPETQYF
TGTGCCAGCAGAGCCACTAGTCCCGAGACCCAGTACTTC
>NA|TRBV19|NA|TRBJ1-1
CASSIPGTRGTAFF
TGTGCCAGTAGTATTCCCGGGACTCGGGGCACGGCTTTCTTT
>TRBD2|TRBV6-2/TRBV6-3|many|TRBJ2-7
CASSYKTSGANIEQYF
TGTGCCAGCAGTTACAAGACTAGCGGGGCCAACATAGAGCAGTACTTC
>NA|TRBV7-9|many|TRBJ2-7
CASSLYGWGEQYF
TGTGCCAGCAGCTTATATGGTTGGGGGGAGCAGTACTTC
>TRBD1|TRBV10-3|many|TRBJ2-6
CAISIAGGSGANVLTF
TGTGCCATCAGTATAGCAGGGGGTTCTGGGGCCAACGTCCTGACTTTC
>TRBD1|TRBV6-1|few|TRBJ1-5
CASRADRGQGQPQHF
TGTGCCAGCAGAGCGGACAGGGGGCAGGGTCAGCCCCAGCATTTT
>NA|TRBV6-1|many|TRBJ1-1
CASRTVRSEAFF
TGTGCCAGCAGGACAGTGCGTTCTGAAGCTTTCTTT
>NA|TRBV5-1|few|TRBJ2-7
CASSLSGNANEQYF
TGCGCCAGCAGCTTGTCCGGGAACGCGAACGAGCAGTACTTC
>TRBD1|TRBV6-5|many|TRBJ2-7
CASSYHGTGANEQYF
TGTGCCAGCAGTTACCACGGGACAGGGGCTAACGAGCAGTACTTC
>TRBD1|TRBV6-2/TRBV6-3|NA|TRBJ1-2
CASNFLQGADYGYTF
TGTGCCAGCAACTTCCTACAGGGGGCTGACTATGGCTACACCTTC
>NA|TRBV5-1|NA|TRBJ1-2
CASSSWRDNYGYTF
TGCGCCAGCAGCTCGTGGCGAGATAACTATGGCTACACCTTC
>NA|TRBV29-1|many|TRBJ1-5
CSVVVSDRDNQPQHF
TGCAGCGTTGTCGTTTCGGACAGAGACAATCAGCCCCAGCATTTT
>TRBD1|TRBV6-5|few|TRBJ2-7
CASSFTGDRSSYEQYF
TGTGCCAGCAGTTTTACAGGGGATAGGAGCTCCTACGAGCAGTACTTC
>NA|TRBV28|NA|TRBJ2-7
CASEGEQYF
TGTGCCAGTGAGGGGGAGCAGTACTTC
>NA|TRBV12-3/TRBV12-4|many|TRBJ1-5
CASTVDRFQPQHF
TGTGCCAGCACCGTAGACAGGTTCCAGCCCCAGCATTTT